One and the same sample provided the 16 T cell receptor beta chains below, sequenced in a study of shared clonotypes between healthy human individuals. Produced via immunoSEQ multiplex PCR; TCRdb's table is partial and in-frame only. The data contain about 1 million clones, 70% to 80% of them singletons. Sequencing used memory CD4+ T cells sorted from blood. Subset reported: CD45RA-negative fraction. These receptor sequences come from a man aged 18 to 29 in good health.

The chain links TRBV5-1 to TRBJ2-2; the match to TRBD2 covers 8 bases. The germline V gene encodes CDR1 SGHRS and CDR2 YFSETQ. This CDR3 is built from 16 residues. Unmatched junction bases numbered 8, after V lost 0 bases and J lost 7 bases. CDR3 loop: CASSLELADSGGELFF. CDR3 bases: TGCGCCAGCAGCTTGGAACTAGCGGATAGTGGCGGGGAGCTGTTTTTT.

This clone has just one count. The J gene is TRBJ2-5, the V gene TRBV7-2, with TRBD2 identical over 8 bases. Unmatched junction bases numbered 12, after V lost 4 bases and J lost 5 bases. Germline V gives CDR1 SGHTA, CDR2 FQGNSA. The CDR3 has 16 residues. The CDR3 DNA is TGTGCCAGCAGCTCCCGGGGTAGCGGGAAAGGGGAGACCCAGTACTTC. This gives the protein CASSSRGSGKGETQYF.

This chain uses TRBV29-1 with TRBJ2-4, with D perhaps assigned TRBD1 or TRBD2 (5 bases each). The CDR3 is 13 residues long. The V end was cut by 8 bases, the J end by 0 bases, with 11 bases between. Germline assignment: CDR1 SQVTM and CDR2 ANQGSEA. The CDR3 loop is CSILGGAKNIQYF. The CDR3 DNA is TGCAGCATACTTGGGGGAGCCAAAAACATTCAGTACTTC.

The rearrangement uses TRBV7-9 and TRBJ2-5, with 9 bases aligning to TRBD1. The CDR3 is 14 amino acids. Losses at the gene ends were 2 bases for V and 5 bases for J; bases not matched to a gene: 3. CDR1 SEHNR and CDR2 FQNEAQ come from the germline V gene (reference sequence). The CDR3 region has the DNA TGTGCCAGCAGCTTAAGACAGGGGGGCGAGACCCAGTACTTC. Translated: CASSLRQGGETQYF. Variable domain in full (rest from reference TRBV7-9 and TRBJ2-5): DTGVSQNPRHKITKRGQNVTFRCDPISEHNRLYWYRQTLGQGPEFLTYFQNEAQLEKSRLLSDRFSAERPKGSFSTLEIQRTEQGDSAMYLCASSLRQGGETQYFGPGTRLLVL.

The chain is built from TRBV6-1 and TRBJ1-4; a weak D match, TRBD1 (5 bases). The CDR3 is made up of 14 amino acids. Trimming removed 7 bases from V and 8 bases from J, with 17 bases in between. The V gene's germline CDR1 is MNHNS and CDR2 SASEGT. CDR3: CASNTQGVKEKLFF. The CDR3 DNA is TGTGCCAGCAACACGCAGGGCGTTAAAGAAAAACTGTTTTTT.

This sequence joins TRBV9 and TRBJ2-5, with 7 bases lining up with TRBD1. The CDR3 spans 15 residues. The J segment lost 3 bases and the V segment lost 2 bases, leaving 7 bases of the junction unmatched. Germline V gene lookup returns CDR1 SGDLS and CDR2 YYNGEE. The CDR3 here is CASSVGTAQEETQYF. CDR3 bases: TGTGCCAGCAGCGTCGGGACAGCCCAAGAAGAGACCCAGTACTTC. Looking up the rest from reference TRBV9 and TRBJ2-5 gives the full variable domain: DSGVTQTPKHLITATGQRVTLRCSPRSGDLSVYWYQQSLDQGLQFLIQYYNGEERAKGNILERFSAQQFPDLHSELNLSSLELGDSALYFCASSVGTAQEETQYFGPGTRLLVL.

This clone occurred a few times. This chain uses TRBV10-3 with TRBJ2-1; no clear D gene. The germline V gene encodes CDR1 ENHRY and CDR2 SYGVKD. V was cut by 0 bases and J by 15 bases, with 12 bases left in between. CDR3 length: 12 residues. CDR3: CAISESSEIRFF. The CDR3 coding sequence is TGTGCCATCAGTGAGTCTTCCGAAATTCGGTTCTTC.

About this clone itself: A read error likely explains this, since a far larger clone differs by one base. This chain's CDR3 is CSVQGSGNAIYF. The CDR3, as DNA: TGCAGCGTGCAGGGATCTGGAAACGCCATATATTTT. The rearrangement uses TRBV29-1 and TRBJ1-3; perhaps TRBD1 as D (5 bases). Looked up from germline, CDR1 is SQVTM and CDR2 is ANQGSEA. The CDR3 is 12 residues long.

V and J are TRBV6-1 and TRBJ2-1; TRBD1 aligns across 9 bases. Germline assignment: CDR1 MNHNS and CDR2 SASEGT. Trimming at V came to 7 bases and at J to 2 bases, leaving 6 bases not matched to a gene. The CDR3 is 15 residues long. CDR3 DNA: TGTGCCAGCACCTCGACAGGGGGGACCTACAATGAGCAGTTCTTC. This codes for CASTSTGGTYNEQFF.

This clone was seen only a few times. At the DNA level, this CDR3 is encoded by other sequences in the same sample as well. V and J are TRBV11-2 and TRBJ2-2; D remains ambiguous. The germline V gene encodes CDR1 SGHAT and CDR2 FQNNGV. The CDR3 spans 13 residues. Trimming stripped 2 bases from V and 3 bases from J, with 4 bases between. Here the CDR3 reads CASSLRDTGELFF. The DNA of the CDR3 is TGTGCCAGCAGCTTACGGGACACCGGGGAGCTGTTTTTT.

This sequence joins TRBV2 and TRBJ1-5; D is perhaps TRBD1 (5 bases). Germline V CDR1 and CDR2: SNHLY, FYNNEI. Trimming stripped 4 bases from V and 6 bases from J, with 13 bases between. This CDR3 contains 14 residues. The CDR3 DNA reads TGTGCCAGCAGTGGATTGCAGGGTGGTCAGCCCCAGCATTTT. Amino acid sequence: CASSGLQGGQPQHF.

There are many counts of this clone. The DNA of the CDR3 is TGTGCCAGCAGTCGGGCGGTCCAAGAGACCCAGTACTTC. Translation gives CASSRAVQETQYF. The chain has TRBV9 and TRBJ2-5, with D unclear. CDR3 size: 13 residues. The V gene's germline CDR1 is SGDLS and CDR2 YYNGEE. Trimming took 5 bases from V and 1 from J, leaving 9 bases between them.

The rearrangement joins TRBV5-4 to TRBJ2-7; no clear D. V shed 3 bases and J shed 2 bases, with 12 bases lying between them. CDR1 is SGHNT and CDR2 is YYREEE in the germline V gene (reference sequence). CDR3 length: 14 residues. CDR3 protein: CASSSEGNAYEQYF. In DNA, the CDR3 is TGTGCCAGCAGCTCCGAAGGGAATGCCTACGAGCAGTACTTC.

CDR3 region: CASSLRGVGNTDTQYF. In DNA, the CDR3 is TGTGCCAGCAGCTTAAGGGGAGTTGGGAACACAGATACGCAGTATTTT. The chain employs TRBV11-3 and TRBJ2-3; D may correspond to TRBD1 or TRBD2 (5 bases each). This CDR3 is built from 16 residues. The germline gives CDR1 SGHNT, CDR2 YENEEA. Trimming cost V 2 bases and J 2 bases, with 14 bases left between them.

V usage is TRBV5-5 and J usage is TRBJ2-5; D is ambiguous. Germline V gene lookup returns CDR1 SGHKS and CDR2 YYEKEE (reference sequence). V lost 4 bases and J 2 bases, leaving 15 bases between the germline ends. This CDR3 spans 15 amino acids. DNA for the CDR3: TGTGCCAGCAGCCGAGCCCTTAGCCCACAAGAGACCCAGTACTTC. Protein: CASSRALSPQETQYF.

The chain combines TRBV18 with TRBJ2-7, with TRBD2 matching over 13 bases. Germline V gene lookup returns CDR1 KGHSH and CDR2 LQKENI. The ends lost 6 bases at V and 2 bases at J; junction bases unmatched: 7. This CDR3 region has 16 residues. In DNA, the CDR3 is TGTGCCAGCTCGGCCGGGACTAGCGGGACGACCTACGAGCAGTACTTC. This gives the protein CASSAGTSGTTYEQYF.